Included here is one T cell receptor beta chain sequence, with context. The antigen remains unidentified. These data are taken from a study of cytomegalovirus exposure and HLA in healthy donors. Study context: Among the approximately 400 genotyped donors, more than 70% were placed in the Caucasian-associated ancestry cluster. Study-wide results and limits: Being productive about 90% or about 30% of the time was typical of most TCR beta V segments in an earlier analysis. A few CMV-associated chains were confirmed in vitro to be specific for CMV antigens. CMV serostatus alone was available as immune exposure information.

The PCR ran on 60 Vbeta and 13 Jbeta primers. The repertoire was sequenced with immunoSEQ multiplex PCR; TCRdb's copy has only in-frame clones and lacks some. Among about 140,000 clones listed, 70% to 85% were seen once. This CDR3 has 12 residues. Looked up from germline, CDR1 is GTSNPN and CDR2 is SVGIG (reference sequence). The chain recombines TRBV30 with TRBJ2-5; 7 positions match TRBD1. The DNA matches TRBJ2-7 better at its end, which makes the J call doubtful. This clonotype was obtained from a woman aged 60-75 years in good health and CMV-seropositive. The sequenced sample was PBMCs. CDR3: CAWSVQGYEQYF. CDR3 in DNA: TGTGCCTGGAGTGTACAGGGGTACGAGCAGTACTTC.